One and the same sample provided the 26 T cell receptor beta chains below, sequenced in a study of spatial heterogeneity in lung cancer. TCRdb passed the 5' RACE reads through MiXCR, listing each CDR3 protein once. The data show roughly 80,000 distinct CDR3 sequences, 8% seen once. Time point described: sample taken at primary tumor resection. The material was PBMCs, obtained at surgery. These receptors were taken from a male donor with early-stage non-small cell lung cancer.

This clonotype has ten or more counts. The chain uses TRBV7-2 and TRBJ2-3; no clear D. V lost 2 bases, J lost 0 bases, and 9 bases lay in between. CDR3 length: 15 amino acids. Germline V lookup: CDR1 SGHTA, CDR2 FQGNSA. The CDR3 reads CASSLYGPSTDTQYF. DNA for the CDR3: TGTGCCAGCAGCTTATACGGCCCCAGCACAGATACGCAGTATTTT. Full variable domain (missing parts from reference TRBV7-2 and TRBJ2-3): GAGVSQSPSNKVTEKGKDVELRCDPISGHTALYWYRQSLGQGLEFLIYFQGNSAPDKSGLPSDRFSAERTGGSVSTLTIQRTQQEDSAVYLCASSLYGPSTDTQYFGPGTRLTVL.

This clonotype was counted ten times or more. The V call is TRBV2, the J call TRBJ2-7, with D perhaps matching TRBD1 (7 bases). The CDR3 runs 11 residues. Looked up from germline, CDR1 is SNHLY and CDR2 is FYNNEI. The CDR3 bases are TGTGCGGGGGGACAGACCTACGAGCAGTACTTC. It is translated as CAGGQTYEQYF.

This clonotype was detected only a few times. The chain links TRBV7-2 to TRBJ2-5, with D tentatively TRBD1 (6 bases). The germline V and J ends were trimmed by 6 bases and 2 bases, with 16 bases remaining between them. CDR1 and CDR2 (germline): SGHTA, FQGNSA. The CDR3 consists of 15 residues. The DNA for the CDR3 is TGTGCCAGCAGTTTGGGGGCCAGTTTACAAGAGACCCAGTACTTC. Residues: CASSLGASLQETQYF.

The table lists this clonotype with many counts. This chain uses TRBV7-9 with TRBJ1-2; D uncertain. This CDR3 contains 14 residues. Germline values: CDR1 SEHNR, CDR2 FQNEAQ (reference sequence). The V end was cut by 1 base, the J end by 4 bases, with 10 bases between. The CDR3 is CASSLVPGSYGYTF. The CDR3 coding sequence is TGTGCCAGCAGCTTAGTTCCAGGTTCCTATGGCTACACCTTC.

The sample holds a few counts of this clonotype. The CDR3 is CASSQARGRNQPQHF. CDR3 coding DNA: TGTGCCAGCAGCCAAGCACGAGGGCGCAATCAGCCCCAGCATTTT. J is TRBJ1-5 and V is TRBV3-1; D gene unclear. With 1 base removed from V and 2 bases from J, the gap between germline ends came to 9 bases. The CDR3 loop spans 15 amino acids. Germline lookup yields CDR1 LGHDT and CDR2 YNNKEL (reference sequence).

This clonotype was seen a handful of times. The chain links TRBV7-2 to TRBJ2-7; 8 bases agree with TRBD1. Germline CDR1 is SGHTA and CDR2 is FQGNSA. V was pared by 4 bases and J by 3 bases, with 5 bases of the junction left unmatched. This CDR3 has 14 residues. CDR3 amino acids: CASSSRDRFYEQYF. The CDR3 region has the DNA TGTGCCAGCAGCTCCCGGGACAGGTTCTACGAGCAGTACTTC.

This clonotype is medium-sized in the sample. V usage is TRBV7-2 and J usage is TRBJ1-3, with unresolved D. The length of the CDR3 is 13 residues. Germline values: CDR1 SGHTA, CDR2 FQGNSA. Trimming took 1 base from V and 5 from J, leaving 6 bases between them. The chain's CDR3 is CASSLVLRNTIYF. The DNA for the CDR3 is TGTGCCAGCAGCTTAGTCCTGAGAAACACCATATATTTT.

This clonotype occurred many times. The chain carries TRBV7-6 and TRBJ1-1; D gene ambiguous. Looked up from germline, CDR1 is SGHVS and CDR2 is FNYEAQ. The CDR3 consists of 14 residues. The V end lost 0 bases, the J end lost 8 bases, and 13 bases lay between the germline ends. Here the CDR3 reads CASSLASRPEEAFF. The CDR3 nucleotides read TGTGCCAGCAGCTTAGCATCACGGCCAGAAGAAGCTTTCTTT.

This sequence joins TRBV12-3 or TRBV12-4 and TRBJ1-4; 9 nucleotides align to TRBD1. With 7 bases clipped from V and 8 bases from J, the junction kept 11 bases outside the gene matches. CDR3 size: 15 residues. The CDR3 sequence: CASTSSSGTGEKLFF. The DNA of the CDR3 is TGTGCCAGCACCTCCTCTTCCGGGACAGGGGAAAAACTGTTTTTT.

This clonotype was picked up many times. The chain uses TRBV5-1 and TRBJ2-1; D unclear. The CDR3 is made up of 16 amino acids. Trimming removed 4 bases from V and 10 bases from J, with 24 bases in between. Germline assignment: CDR1 SGHRS and CDR2 YFSETQ. Here the CDR3 reads CASSLRSGRIGNEQFF. CDR3 nucleotide sequence: TGCGCCAGCAGCCTCAGGAGTGGTCGGATCGGAAACGAGCAGTTCTTC.

This clonotype was observed at least ten times. The rearrangement joins TRBV29-1 to TRBJ1-5; maybe TRBD1 (5 bases). The V gene's germline CDR1 is SQVTM and CDR2 ANQGSEA. The CDR3 loop spans 13 amino acids. Trimming shortened V by 2 bases and J by 3 bases, and 8 bases separated the two germline ends. CDR3: CSVEFGANQPQHF. CDR3 DNA sequence: TGCAGCGTTGAATTCGGGGCCAATCAGCCCCAGCATTTT.

CDR3 in DNA: TGCAGCGTTGACTTGTCGGTAGGAGAGACCCAGTACTTC. Protein: CSVDLSVGETQYF. The genes are TRBV29-1 and TRBJ2-5; D is undetermined. This CDR3 is 13 amino acids long. Germline lookup yields CDR1 SQVTM and CDR2 ANQGSEA. The V end lost 3 bases, the J end lost 4 bases, and 12 bases lay between the germline ends.

This clonotype showed up just a few times. This chain joins TRBV6-1 and TRBJ1-6; a weak D match, TRBD1 (5 bases). There are 12 residues in the CDR3. CDR1 and CDR2 from the germline V gene are MNHNS and SASEGT. Trimming shortened V by 7 bases and J by 7 bases, and 8 bases separated the two germline ends. The CDR3 spells CASTGGNSPLHF. For the CDR3, the DNA is TGTGCCAGCACGGGGGGGAATTCACCCCTCCACTTT.

In its sample, this clonotype was seen many times. The gene calls are TRBV27 and TRBJ1-5, with TRBD1 as a possible D gene (5 bases). Per the germline V gene, CDR1 is MNHEY and CDR2 is SMNVEV (reference sequence). This CDR3 is 12 amino acids long. Trimming shortened V by 9 bases and J by 4 bases, and 10 bases separated the two germline ends. The CDR3: CASRGLNQPQHF. For the CDR3, the DNA is TGTGCCAGTAGGGGTCTTAATCAGCCCCAGCATTTT.

The rearrangement links TRBV7-9 to TRBJ1-2, with D tentatively TRBD1 (5 bases). The CDR3 has 14 residues. Trimming cost V 2 bases and J 5 bases, with 12 bases left between them. Germline values: CDR1 SEHNR, CDR2 FQNEAQ (reference sequence). The CDR3, as DNA: TGTGCCAGCAGCTTATCAGGGAGCCTGTATGGCTACACCTTC. This translates into CASSLSGSLYGYTF.

In its sample, this clonotype was seen many times. J is TRBJ2-7 and V is TRBV7-9; D is ambiguous. Germline loops: CDR1 SEHNR, CDR2 FQNEAQ (reference sequence). This CDR3 is 12 amino acids long. Trimming removed 5 bases from V and 6 bases from J, with 11 bases in between. DNA of the CDR3: TGTGCCAGCAGCCCCGGACGGACCGAGCAGTACTTC. This encodes CASSPGRTEQYF.

Note on this clonotype: One end of the junction does not line up with germline, which may come from a read error. V is TRBV5-6 and J is TRBJ1-1; TRBD1 matches at 7 bases. The CDR3 consists of 11 residues. Germline V gives CDR1 SGHDT, CDR2 YYEEEE. The CDR3 spells CASSDRVVVLF. In DNA form, the CDR3 reads TGTGCCAGCAGCGACAGGGTAGTAGTTCTCTTT.

The V call is TRBV19, the J call TRBJ1-3, with a possible D match to TRBD1 (5 bases). The V gene lost 5 bases and the J gene lost 8 bases, with 22 bases spanning the gap. This CDR3 has 16 amino acids. The germline V gene has CDR1 LNHDA and CDR2 SQIVND (reference sequence). The DNA of the CDR3 is TGTGCCAGTAGTTTCCGATGGACAAAGGCATCGGACACCATATATTTT. It translates to CASSFRWTKASDTIYF.

This clonotype was seen repeatedly, ten times or more. The chain uses TRBV7-6 and TRBJ2-1, with a tentative D call TRBD2 (7 bases). CDR1 is SGHVS, CDR2 FNYEAQ, per germline. V lost 6 bases, J lost 1 base, and 22 bases lay in between. CDR3 length equals 18 residues. The CDR3 DNA reads as TGTGCCAGCAGGGGAACAGGGAAACCCGGGGGGTCCTACAATGAGCAGTTCTTC. Amino acids: CASRGTGKPGGSYNEQFF.

This clonotype has a count of ten or more. The chain couples TRBV6-1 to TRBJ1-1; D possibly corresponds to TRBD1 (5 bases). Germline loops: CDR1 MNHNS, CDR2 SASEGT. Trimming took 0 bases from V and 3 from J, leaving 8 bases between them. There are 14 residues in the CDR3. The CDR3 bases are TGTGCCAGCAGTGAAGCAGGGACGGACACTGAAGCTTTCTTT. The encoded protein is CASSEAGTDTEAFF.

In its sample, this clonotype was seen a few times. The chain links TRBV2 to TRBJ1-2; D gene ambiguous. Germline V gene sequence: CDR1 SNHLY, CDR2 FYNNEI. This CDR3 is 12 amino acids long. V was cut by 6 bases and J by 8 bases, with 13 bases left in between. The DNA for the CDR3 is TGTGCCAGCAGCGAGCCCCTGATAGGCTACACCTTC. Its protein product is CASSEPLIGYTF.

This clonotype appeared a few times. The J gene is TRBJ1-4, the V gene TRBV10-2, with 9 bases fitting TRBD1. Germline lookup yields CDR1 WSHSY and CDR2 SAAADI. The CDR3 is made up of 15 amino acids. V lost 7 bases to trimming and J lost 3 bases; unmatched junction nucleotides: 6. CDR3 sequence: CASKTGGAANEKLFF. The CDR3 nucleotides are TGCGCCAGCAAAACAGGGGGCGCGGCTAATGAAAAACTGTTTTTT.

This clonotype came up many times. The chain joins TRBV12-3 or TRBV12-4 to TRBJ1-1; 8 positions agree with TRBD1. V shed 2 bases, J shed 3 bases, and the junction held 2 bases outside the gene matches. The CDR3 sequence is 14 residues long. The CDR3 here is CASSLQGADTEAFF. CDR3 coding DNA: TGTGCCAGCAGTTTACAGGGGGCGGACACTGAAGCTTTCTTT.

In this sample, this clonotype turned up a few times. The chain carries TRBV29-1 and TRBJ2-7; no reliable D call. This CDR3 has 13 residues. The ends were cut back, 6 bases at V and 0 bases at J, with 12 bases in the middle. The V gene's germline CDR1 is SQVTM and CDR2 ANQGSEA. The DNA for the CDR3 is TGCAGCGTCTCGGACGGAATCTCCTACGAGCAGTACTTC. It codes for CSVSDGISYEQYF.

This clonotype was seen a handful of times. This rearrangement joins TRBV12-3 or TRBV12-4 to TRBJ1-4, with D possibly matching TRBD1 (5 bases). The CDR3 totals 12 residues. V was clipped by 3 bases and J by 11 bases, with 10 bases between them. DNA for the CDR3: TGTGCCAGCAGTTTCCCAGAGGGGAAACTGTTTTTT. Its protein is CASSFPEGKLFF.

The sample holds many counts of this clonotype. The chain has TRBV5-1 and TRBJ2-7, with D possibly being TRBD1 (6 bases). The CDR3 runs 14 residues. Looked up from germline, CDR1 is SGHRS and CDR2 is YFSETQ. V lost 2 bases, J lost 5 bases, and 14 bases lay in between. CDR3 amino acids: CASSFAGAQNEQYF. In DNA, the CDR3 is TGCGCCAGCAGCTTCGCAGGGGCACAGAACGAGCAGTACTTC.